The clone carrying this T cell receptor beta chain came up once. The data originate from a study of blood T cell repertoires in COVID-19. The repertoire was sequenced with immunoSEQ multiplex PCR; TCRdb's copy has only in-frame clones and lacks some. The table includes 350,000 to 400,000 clones, around 91% detected once. V gave up 2 bases and J gave up 6 bases; unmatched junction bases: 13. CDR1 and CDR2 from the germline V gene are MNHNS and SASEGT. CDR3 length: 17 amino acids. The source material was PBMCs or T cells enriched from blood (not recorded which). The clonotype was recovered from a young man who had recovered from COVID-19. The chain couples TRBV6-1 to TRBJ1-2; 9 nucleotides match TRBD1. Written as DNA, the CDR3 is TGTGCCAGCAGTGAACCGGGACAGGGAGCCATAAACAATGGCTACACCTTC. Translation gives CASSEPGQGAINNGYTF.